This T cell receptor beta chain is drawn from a study of vaccination and CD4 T cells after COVID-19. Scientists ran DNA taken from cultured CD4+ T cells through the Oncomine TCR Beta short-read assay for sequencing. Using its own MiXCR run on the PCR reads, TCRdb lists one record per CDR3 protein. The table includes 12,000 or so distinct CDR3 sequences, 50% to 60% detected once. The treatment denotes: approximately 9-day PBMC culture with coronavirus spike peptide pools or control peptides (ViraFEST assay). Expanded clonotypes were found by TCR sequencing after peptide-pool stimulation (ViraFEST). A remark on this clonotype: No antigen is known for it.

V trimming: 6 bases; J trimming: 8 bases; junction bases outside the gene matches: 6. The CDR3 sequence is 13 residues long. Germline-derived CDR1 and CDR2 are MNHNS and SASEGT. Sequencing used CD4+ T cells from blood, cultured in vitro. This TCR derives from a human donor who had recovered from COVID-19. The rearrangement uses TRBV6-1 and TRBJ1-3; 8 nucleotides agree with TRBD1. The CDR3 here is CASSNNRGDTIYF. CDR3 nucleotides: TGTGCCAGCAGCAATAACAGGGGGGACACCATATATTTT.